One sample yielded the 2 T cell receptor beta chains listed below, sequenced in a study of neurological immune-mediated disorders. A single record per CDR3 protein comes from TCRdb applying MiXCR to the 5' RACE reads. The repertoire holds 55,000 to 65,000 distinct CDR3 sequences, more than 9.5% seen once, with approximately 12% in the top ten. Time point described: longitudinal time-point 2. The specimen was PBMCs. The receptors originated from a man aged 25-40 years in good health.

This clonotype was seen at least ten times. CDR3 region: CSARGIYGGTPSTDTQYF. The DNA of the CDR3 is TGCAGTGCTAGAGGGATCTACGGCGGGACCCCTAGCACAGATACGCAGTATTTT. The chain couples TRBV20-1 to TRBJ2-3; D possibly corresponds to TRBD2 (6 bases). The CDR3 consists of 18 residues. V was cut by 1 base and J by 0 bases, with 20 bases left in between. Germline assignment: CDR1 DFQATT and CDR2 SNEGSKA (reference sequence).

Only a few counts were recorded for this clonotype. CDR3 region: CSAPGLAEYNEQFF. The CDR3 coding sequence is TGCAGTGCCCCAGGACTAGCGGAATACAATGAGCAGTTCTTC. The chain recombines TRBV20-1 with TRBJ2-1; 10 positions match TRBD2. The CDR3 totals 14 residues. The trim removed 6 bases at V and 4 bases at J, leaving 6 bases unmatched. Germline CDR1 and CDR2: DFQATT and SNEGSKA (reference sequence).